The 14 T cell receptor beta chains below come from one sample, sequenced in a study of T cell responses to AZD1222 COVID-19 vaccine. Clones were read by immunoSEQ multiplex PCR, and TCRdb kept only the in-frame ones, dropping some. The table lists some 120,000 clones, around 90% of them singletons. The source material was peripheral blood, sampled on day 0 of AZD1222 vaccination. The receptor source for this set is an adult in good health.

This chain connects TRBV11-2 to TRBJ1-1; D unresolved. This CDR3 has 13 residues. Trimming took off 1 base at V and 8 bases at J, with 11 bases between the two ends. From germline, CDR1 is SGHAT and CDR2 FQNNGV. In DNA form, the CDR3 reads TGTGCCAGCAGCTTAGGGGGTTTAGGGGAAGCTTTCTTT. Protein sequence: CASSLGGLGEAFF.

This chain joins TRBV7-6 and TRBJ1-5; 7 nucleotides agree with TRBD1. Losses at the gene ends were 5 bases for V and 3 bases for J; bases not matched to a gene: 10. The germline CDR1 and CDR2 sequences are SGHVS and FNYEAQ. The CDR3 extends over 16 amino acids. The CDR3 DNA reads as TGTGCCAGCAGCGAATACCAGGGGGATGTCAATCAGCCCCAGCATTTT. Its protein is CASSEYQGDVNQPQHF.

The V gene is TRBV5-1, the J gene TRBJ1-2, with D hard to call. Germline V lookup: CDR1 SGHRS, CDR2 YFSETQ. This CDR3 contains 15 residues. V lost 4 bases to trimming and J lost 2 bases, with 15 bases between them. CDR3 loop: CASSTGPGGNYGYTF. Here the CDR3 DNA reads TGCGCCAGCAGCACGGGCCCCGGAGGGAACTATGGCTACACCTTC.

This clone was seen a single time. V is TRBV5-1 and J is TRBJ2-1; D is ambiguous. Trimming removed 6 bases at V and 0 bases at J, with 10 bases between. Germline values: CDR1 SGHRS, CDR2 YFSETQ. The CDR3 is 14 residues long. The DNA of the CDR3 is TGCGCCAGCAAGGTAGAGAGCTCCTACAATGAGCAGTTCTTC. Its translation: CASKVESSYNEQFF.

The chain employs TRBV7-9 and TRBJ2-3; D remains unclear. The V gene's germline CDR1 is SEHNR and CDR2 FQNEAQ (reference sequence). With 8 bases removed from V and 4 bases from J, the gap between germline ends came to 7 bases. The CDR3 consists of 11 residues. The CDR3 loop reads CASDLSDTQYF. DNA of the CDR3: TGTGCCAGCGACCTCTCAGATACGCAGTATTTT.

The chain recombines TRBV27 with TRBJ1-1; D is unresolved. The CDR3 is 13 residues long. Trimming cost V 3 bases and J 5 bases, with 10 bases left between them. From germline, CDR1 is MNHEY and CDR2 SMNVEV (reference sequence). The CDR3: CASSFYMGTEAFF. The CDR3 DNA sequence: TGTGCCAGCAGTTTCTACATGGGGACTGAAGCTTTCTTT.

The chain carries TRBV12-3 or TRBV12-4 and TRBJ2-3; D unclear. The CDR3 totals 11 residues. V lost 2 bases to trimming and J lost 14 bases, with 11 bases between them. The CDR3 protein is CASSLRQVSYF. In DNA form, the CDR3 reads TGTGCCAGCAGTTTACGCCAGGTATCGTATTTT.

The chain couples TRBV2 to TRBJ2-7; unclear D gene. The CDR3 loop spans 11 amino acids. The germline V gene has CDR1 SNHLY and CDR2 FYNNEI. Trimming shortened V by 0 bases and J by 5 bases, and 2 bases separated the two germline ends. The CDR3 DNA is TGTGCCAGCAGTGAAGCCCACGAGCAGTACTTC. It yields the protein CASSEAHEQYF.

The chain is built from TRBV10-1 and TRBJ1-1, with a weak D call TRBD1 (5 bases). Trimming stripped 6 bases from V and 1 base from J, with 9 bases between. The CDR3 has 13 amino acids. CDR1 is WNHNN and CDR2 is SYGVQD in the germline V gene (reference sequence). The CDR3, as DNA: TGCGCCAGCAGGATCACAGGGAACACTGAAGCTTTCTTT. This sequence encodes CASRITGNTEAFF.

This clone was detected only once. V is TRBV6-9 and J is TRBJ1-6; D gene ambiguous. The CDR3 is 15 residues long. V lost 0 bases and J 5 bases, leaving 8 bases between the germline ends. The V gene's germline CDR1 is MNHGY and CDR2 SVAAGI. The chain's CDR3 is CASSYSPLHNSPLHF. In DNA form, the CDR3 reads TGTGCCAGCAGTTATTCACCCCTCCATAATTCACCCCTCCACTTT.

The chain employs TRBV7-9 and TRBJ2-5; 14 bases align to TRBD2. The CDR3 has 15 residues. With 5 bases clipped from V and 3 bases from J, the junction kept 2 bases outside the gene matches. In germline, CDR1 is SEHNR, CDR2 FQNEAQ (reference sequence). CDR3 sequence (DNA): TGTGCCAGCAGCCAGGGACTAGCGGGAGAAGAGACCCAGTACTTC. Its protein is CASSQGLAGEETQYF.

This chain joins TRBV27 and TRBJ2-7, with D possibly matching TRBD1 (6 bases). Trimming pared 2 bases from V and 5 bases from J, leaving 13 bases between. Germline V gene sequence: CDR1 MNHEY, CDR2 SMNVEV (reference sequence). This CDR3 has 14 residues. The CDR3 reads CASSLQGMRDEQYF. DNA of the CDR3: TGTGCCAGCAGTTTACAGGGGATGCGAGACGAGCAGTACTTC.

J is TRBJ2-2 and V is TRBV7-2; D is uncertain. V shed 6 bases and J shed 3 bases, with 8 bases lying between them. The CDR3 has 13 residues. Germline CDR1 reads SGHTA; CDR2 reads FQGNSA. CDR3 residues: CASSFYDTGELFF. The DNA for the CDR3 is TGTGCCAGCAGTTTCTACGACACCGGGGAGCTGTTTTTT.

The chain uses TRBV7-2 and TRBJ1-2, with D maybe TRBD1 (6 bases). V was pared by 5 bases and J by 4 bases, with 17 bases between. CDR1 is SGHTA and CDR2 is FQGNSA in the germline V gene. This CDR3 region has 15 residues. DNA for the CDR3: TGTGCCAGCAGCGGCTCGGGGGGCGCAGGCTATGGCTACACCTTC. Protein product: CASSGSGGAGYGYTF.